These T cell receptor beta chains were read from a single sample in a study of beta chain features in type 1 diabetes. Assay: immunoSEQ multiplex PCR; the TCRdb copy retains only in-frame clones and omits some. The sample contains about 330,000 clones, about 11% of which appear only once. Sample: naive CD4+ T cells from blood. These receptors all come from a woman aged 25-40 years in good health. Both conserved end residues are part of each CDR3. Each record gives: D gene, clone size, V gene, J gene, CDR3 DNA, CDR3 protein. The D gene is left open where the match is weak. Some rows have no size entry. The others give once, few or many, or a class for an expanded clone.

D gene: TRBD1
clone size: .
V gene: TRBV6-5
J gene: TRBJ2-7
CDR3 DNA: TGTGCCAGCAGGACAGGGCCGGTCTACGAGCAGTACTTC
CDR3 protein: CASRTGPVYEQYF

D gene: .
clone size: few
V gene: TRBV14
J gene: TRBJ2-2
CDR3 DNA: TGTGCCAGCAAAAAAGCCCTCGCGAACACCGGGGAGCTGTTTTTT
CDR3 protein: CASKKALANTGELFF

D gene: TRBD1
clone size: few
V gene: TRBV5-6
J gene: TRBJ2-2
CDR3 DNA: TGTGCCAGCAGCTTGGGGCTGGGACAGGGGGCCGGGGAGCTGTTTTTT
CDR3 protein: CASSLGLGQGAGELFF

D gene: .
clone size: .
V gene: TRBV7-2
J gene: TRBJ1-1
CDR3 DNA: TGTGCCAGCAGCCCGAGACAGGCGATGAACACTGAAGCTTTCTTT
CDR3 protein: CASSPRQAMNTEAFF

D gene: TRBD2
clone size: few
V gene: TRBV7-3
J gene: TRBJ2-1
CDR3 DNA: TGTGCCAGCAGCTTAACAAATAGCGGGAGCCCCTACAATGAGCAGTTCTTC
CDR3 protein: CASSLTNSGSPYNEQFF

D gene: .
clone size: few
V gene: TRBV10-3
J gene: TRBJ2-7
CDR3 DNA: TGTGCCATACAGGACGGGACATCCCAGTACGAGCAGTACTTC
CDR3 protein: CAIQDGTSQYEQYF

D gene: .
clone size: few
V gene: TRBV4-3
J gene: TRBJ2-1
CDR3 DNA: TGCGCCAGCAGCCACTGGACAGCCGTTCCCTCCTACAATGAGCAGTTCTTC
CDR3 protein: CASSHWTAVPSYNEQFF

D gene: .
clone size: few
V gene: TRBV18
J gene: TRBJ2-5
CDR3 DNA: TGTGCCAGCTCACCTCAGTGGACAGAGCTTCGAGAGACCCAGTACTTC
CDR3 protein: CASSPQWTELRETQYF

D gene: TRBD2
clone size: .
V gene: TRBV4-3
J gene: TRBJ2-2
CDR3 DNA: TGCGCCAGCAGTAAGCTAGCGGGAGTCGGGGAGCTGTTTTTT
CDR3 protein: CASSKLAGVGELFF

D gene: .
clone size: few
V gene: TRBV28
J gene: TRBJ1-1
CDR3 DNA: TGTGCCAGCAGGGTACAGGGAGAGGCGAACACTGAAGCTTTCTTT
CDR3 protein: CASRVQGEANTEAFF

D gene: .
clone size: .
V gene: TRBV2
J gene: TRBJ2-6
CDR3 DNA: TGTGCCAGCAGGAGTGGGGCCAACGTCCTGACTTTC
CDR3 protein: CASRSGANVLTF

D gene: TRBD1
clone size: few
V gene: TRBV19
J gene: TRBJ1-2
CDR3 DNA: TGTGCCAGTAGCTCGGGACAGGGCGTCTATGGCTACACCTTC
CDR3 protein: CASSSGQGVYGYTF

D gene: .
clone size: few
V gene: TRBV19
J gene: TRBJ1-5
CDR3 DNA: TGTGCCAGTAGTATGGACACTACGTGGACGGCCCAGCATTTT
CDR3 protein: CASSMDTTWTAQHF

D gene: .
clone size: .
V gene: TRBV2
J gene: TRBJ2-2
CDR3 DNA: TGTGCCAGCACCTTCCCAGGGATTGATTTTGGGGAGCTGTTTTTT
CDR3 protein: CASTFPGIDFGELFF

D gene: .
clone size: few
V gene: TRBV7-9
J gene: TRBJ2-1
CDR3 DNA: TGTGCCAGCAGCTTAGGGACAGCCAACAATGAGCAGTTCTTC
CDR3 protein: CASSLGTANNEQFF

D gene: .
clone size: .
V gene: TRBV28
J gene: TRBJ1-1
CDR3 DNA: TGTGCCAGCAGTTTGGGAACAGGGATTGAAGCTTTCTTT
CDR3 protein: CASSLGTGIEAFF

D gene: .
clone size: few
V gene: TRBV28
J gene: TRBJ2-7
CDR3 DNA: TGTGCCAGCAGTTTAGATAGTAGCGGCTCCTACGAGCAGTACTTC
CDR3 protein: CASSLDSSGSYEQYF

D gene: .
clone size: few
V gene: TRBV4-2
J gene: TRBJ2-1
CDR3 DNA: TGTGCCAGCAGCCAAGATATTAGCTACAATGAGCAGTTCTTC
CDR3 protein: CASSQDISYNEQFF

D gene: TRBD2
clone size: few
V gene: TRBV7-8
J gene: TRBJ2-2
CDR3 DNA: TGTGCCAGCAGCTTGACTAGCGGGAGCACCGGGGAGCTGTTTTTT
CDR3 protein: CASSLTSGSTGELFF

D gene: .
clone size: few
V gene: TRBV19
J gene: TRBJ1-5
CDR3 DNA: TGTGCCAGTAGTATAGAAACAGACAGCGTTGTTCGGCCCCAGCATTTT
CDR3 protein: CASSIETDSVVRPQHF

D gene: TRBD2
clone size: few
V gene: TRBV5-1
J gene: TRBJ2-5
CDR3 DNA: TGCGCCAGCAGCATGACTAGCGGGAGATCGGGTGAGACCCAGTACTTC
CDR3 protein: CASSMTSGRSGETQYF

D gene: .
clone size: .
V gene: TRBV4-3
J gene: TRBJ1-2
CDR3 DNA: TGCGCCAGCAGCCAAGATTCAGGGACTAACTATGGCTACACCTTC
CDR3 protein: CASSQDSGTNYGYTF

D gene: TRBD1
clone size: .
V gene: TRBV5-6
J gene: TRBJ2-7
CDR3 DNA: TGTGCCAGCAGCTTACCGGGACAGGGCTACGAGCAGTACTTC
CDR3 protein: CASSLPGQGYEQYF

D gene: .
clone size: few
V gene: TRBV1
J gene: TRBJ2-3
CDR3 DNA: TGCACCAGCAGCCAAGCCCCCTACCTGGATACGCAGTATTTT
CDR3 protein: CTSSQAPYLDTQYF

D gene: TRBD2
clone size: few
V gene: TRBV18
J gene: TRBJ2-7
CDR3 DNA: TGTGCCAGCTCACCCCGACTAGCGGACTTCTACGAGCAGTACTTC
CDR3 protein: CASSPRLADFYEQYF

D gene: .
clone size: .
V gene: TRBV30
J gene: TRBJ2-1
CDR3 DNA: TGTGCCTGGAGTGTTGGGGGGTACAATGAGCAGTTCTTC
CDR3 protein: CAWSVGGYNEQFF

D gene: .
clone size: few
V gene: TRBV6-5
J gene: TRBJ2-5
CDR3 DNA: TGTGCCAGCAAGGGGATTACCCAGTACTTC
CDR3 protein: CASKGITQYF

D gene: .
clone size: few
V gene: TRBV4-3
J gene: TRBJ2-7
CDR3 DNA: TGCGCCAGCAGCCATGACAGTCTCTCCTACGAGCAGTACTTC
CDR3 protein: CASSHDSLSYEQYF

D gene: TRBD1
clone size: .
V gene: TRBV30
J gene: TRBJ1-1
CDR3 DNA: TGTGCCGCAAACAGGGGGCGGAACACTGAAGCTTTCTTT
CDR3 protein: CAANRGRNTEAFF

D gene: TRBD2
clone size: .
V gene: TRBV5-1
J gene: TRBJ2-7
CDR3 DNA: TGCGCCAGCAGCTTGAGGGTAGCGGGAGACGAGCAGTACTTC
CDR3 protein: CASSLRVAGDEQYF

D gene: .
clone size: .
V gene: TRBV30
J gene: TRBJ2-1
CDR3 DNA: TGTGCCTGGAGTGTACTTTCTTCCTACAATGAGCAGTTCTTC
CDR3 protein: CAWSVLSSYNEQFF

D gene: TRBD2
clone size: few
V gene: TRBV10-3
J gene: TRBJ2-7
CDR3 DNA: TGTGCCATCAGTGAGTCACTAGCTTTGGGGACTAACGAGCAGTACTTC
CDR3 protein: CAISESLALGTNEQYF

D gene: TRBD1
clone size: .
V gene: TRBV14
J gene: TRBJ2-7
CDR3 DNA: TGTGCCAGCAGCCAAGGGACAGGAACCTACGAGCAGTACTTC
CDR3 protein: CASSQGTGTYEQYF

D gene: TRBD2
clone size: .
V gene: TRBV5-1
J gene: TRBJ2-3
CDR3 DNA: TGCGCCAGCAGCGTGGGACTAGCGGGAGCAGATACGCAGTATTTT
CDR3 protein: CASSVGLAGADTQYF

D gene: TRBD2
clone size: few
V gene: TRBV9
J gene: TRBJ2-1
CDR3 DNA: TGTGCCAGCAGCGTAGCTAGCGGGACTTACAATGAGCAGTTCTTC
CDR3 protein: CASSVASGTYNEQFF

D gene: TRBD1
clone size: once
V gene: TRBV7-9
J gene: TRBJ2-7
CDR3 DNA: TGTGCCCTCGAACGACAGGGGACCTACGAGCAGTACTTC
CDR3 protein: CALERQGTYEQYF

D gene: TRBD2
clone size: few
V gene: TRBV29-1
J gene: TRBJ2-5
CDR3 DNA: TGCAGCGTATTGGGACTACAAGAGACCCAGTACTTC
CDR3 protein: CSVLGLQETQYF

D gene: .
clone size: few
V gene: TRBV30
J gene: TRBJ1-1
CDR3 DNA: TGTGCCTGGAAAAGGGGGAGCACTGAAGCTTTCTTT
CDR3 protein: CAWKRGSTEAFF

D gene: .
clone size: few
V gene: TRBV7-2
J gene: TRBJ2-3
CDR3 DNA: TGTGCCAGCAGCCCCACCCAGGACAGCTTGGATACGCAGTATTTT
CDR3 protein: CASSPTQDSLDTQYF